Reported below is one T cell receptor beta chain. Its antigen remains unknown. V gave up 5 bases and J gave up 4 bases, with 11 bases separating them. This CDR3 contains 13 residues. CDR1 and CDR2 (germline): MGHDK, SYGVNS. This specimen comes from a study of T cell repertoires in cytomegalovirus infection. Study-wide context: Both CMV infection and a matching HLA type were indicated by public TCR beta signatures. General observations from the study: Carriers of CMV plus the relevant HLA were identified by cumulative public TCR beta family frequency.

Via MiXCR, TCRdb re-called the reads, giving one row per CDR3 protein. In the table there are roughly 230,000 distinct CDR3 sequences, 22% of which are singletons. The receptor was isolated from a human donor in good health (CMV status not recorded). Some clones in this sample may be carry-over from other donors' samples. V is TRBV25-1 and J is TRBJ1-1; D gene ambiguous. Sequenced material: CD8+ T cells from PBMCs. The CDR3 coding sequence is TGTGCCAGCAGTCCTAGGATGGGCACTGAAGCTTTCTTT. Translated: CASSPRMGTEAFF.